This TCR beta chain is from a study of CD8 T cells in Susac syndrome. Study background: When their blood was taken, patients with Susac syndrome were therapy-naive, taking corticosteroids, or taking intravenous immunoglobulin alone.

Random hexamers were used to reverse transcribe an amount of about 0.45 to 1 ug RNA. MiXCR, run by TCRdb on the immunoSEQ multiplex PCR reads, gives a single entry per CDR3 protein. The sample lists 240,000 or so distinct CDR3 sequences; about 96% were seen once. The ends lost 0 bases at V and 3 bases at J; junction bases unmatched: 3. This CDR3 contains 15 residues. The germline gives CDR1 GTSNPN, CDR2 SVGIG (reference sequence). The chain employs TRBV30 and TRBJ1-5; 9 positions match TRBD1. This receptor was obtained from a human donor with Susac syndrome. The source material was CD4+ T cells from PBMCs. The CDR3 loop is CAWSVWDRDNQPQHF. DNA of the CDR3: TGTGCCTGGAGTGTGTGGGACAGGGACAATCAGCCCCAGCATTTT.